The clone carrying this T cell receptor (delta chain) turned up a few times. Its antigen is not identified. The data stem from a study of Vδ1+ human thymocytes. Study observations and caveats: Bulk data may be misread because of unexpected Vdelta2 sequences. Highly polyclonal TRG and TRD repertoires with Gaussian CDR3 length distributions appeared in thymus. Unlike peripheral blood Vdelta1+ controls, thymic delta-chain sequences included roughly 18% Vdelta2 and few Vdelta3.

J was trimmed by 5 bases and V by 0 bases; bases with no gene match: 13. The CDR3 length is 18 residues. Per germline, CDR1 TSWWSYY and CDR2 QGS. RNA was extracted from the cells and then reverse transcribed. Pooled V-gene forward primers with one constant-region reverse primer generated the CDR3 amplicons by multiplex PCR. TCRdb reprocessed the multiplex PCR reads through CATT. The profile shows roughly 55,000 delta-chain clones, 15% to 20% of them singletons. Thymocytes were sorted as CD3+ TCRVdelta1+ TCRVdelta2- after alphabeta T cell depletion. The sequence was collected from a boy less than two years old who had congenital heart surgery. Sequenced: Vdelta1+ gamma-delta thymocytes from the thymus. As for subset: FACS-sorted CD3+ TCRalphabeta- TCRVdelta1+ TCRVdelta2- thymocytes. V gene TRDV1 combines with J gene TRDJ1, with 9 bases identical to TRDD3. For the CDR3, the DNA is TGTGCTCTTGGGGAACTTCCCACACCCGGGGGATACTGGGATAAACTCATCTTT. Protein product: CALGELPTPGGYWDKLIF.